Presented here are 25 T cell receptor beta chains from one specimen sequenced in a study of OX40 agonist ivuxolimab in advanced cancers. Measured with immunoSEQ multiplex PCR; TCRdb has only the in-frame clones, and not every one. Of about 99,000 clones listed, roughly 95% are singletons. The starting material was CD4+ or CD8+ T cells sorted from blood, obtained in a trial of the OX40 agonist ivuxolimab. These receptor sequences come from an adult with an advanced solid tumor such as melanoma, head and neck, liver or kidney cancer.

The chain links TRBV18 to TRBJ1-2, with D hard to call. V was trimmed by 3 bases and J by 7 bases, leaving 15 bases between them. This CDR3 comprises 14 residues. The germline V gene encodes CDR1 KGHSH and CDR2 LQKENI. The CDR3 coding sequence is TGTGCCAGCTCACCGCAAGGACGAGAGGGTGGCTACACCTTC. It encodes CASSPQGREGGYTF.

The chain employs TRBV19 and TRBJ2-7; a weak D match, TRBD2 (6 bases). CDR3 size: 16 residues. Trimming stripped 7 bases from V and 7 bases from J, with 26 bases between. Per the germline V gene, CDR1 is LNHDA and CDR2 is SQIVND (reference sequence). DNA for the CDR3: TGTGCCAGTACCTCCATCGCAGCAGGGAGGTTTGGGGAGCAGTACTTC. It translates to CASTSIAAGRFGEQYF.

CDR3 sequence (DNA): TGTGCCAGCAGCGCCACTCTGGAGACCCAGTACTTC. Protein sequence: CASSATLETQYF. This chain joins TRBV9 and TRBJ2-5; D unclear. V shed 3 bases and J shed 5 bases, with 8 bases lying between them. Germline loops: CDR1 SGDLS, CDR2 YYNGEE. The CDR3 length is 12 residues.

J is TRBJ2-3 and V is TRBV4-3, with D possibly TRBD1 on 6 matching bases. The CDR3 is 15 residues long. CDR1 and CDR2 from the germline V gene are LGHNA and YSLEER. Trimming removed 4 bases at V and 10 bases at J, with 21 bases between. The CDR3 spells CASSLARTAPNAQYF. CDR3 bases: TGCGCCAGCAGCCTCGCTCGGACAGCCCCCAACGCGCAGTATTTT.

The V call is TRBV27, the J call TRBJ1-5; D is perhaps TRBD1 (5 bases). The CDR3 is 16 residues long. Trimming removed 7 bases from V and 0 bases from J, with 16 bases in between. Looked up from germline, CDR1 is MNHEY and CDR2 is SMNVEV (reference sequence). CDR3 in DNA: TGTGCCAGCAAAGATCGGGGACTTCTTAGCAATCAGCCCCAGCATTTT. It encodes CASKDRGLLSNQPQHF.

The chain links TRBV18 to TRBJ1-1; no clear D gene. CDR3 length equals 14 residues. The ends were cut back, 1 base at V and 1 base at J, with 7 bases in the middle. Germline V gene sequence: CDR1 KGHSH, CDR2 LQKENI. The DNA of the CDR3 is TGTGCCAGCTCACCACGGACGGGGAACACTGAAGCTTTCTTT. This codes for CASSPRTGNTEAFF.

The V gene is TRBV7-2, the J gene TRBJ1-4; the D is unclear. Trimming took off 1 base at V and 0 bases at J, with 3 bases between the two ends. Germline V lookup: CDR1 SGHTA, CDR2 FQGNSA. This CDR3 is built from 14 residues. The CDR3 sequence: CASSLESTNEKLFF. The CDR3 nucleotides are TGTGCCAGCAGCTTAGAGTCAACTAATGAAAAACTGTTTTTT.

The chain uses TRBV9 and TRBJ2-7; 9 bases line up with TRBD2. The CDR3 is 15 residues long. Germline-derived CDR1 and CDR2 are SGDLS and YYNGEE. Trimming took 3 bases from V and 6 from J; bases not matched to a gene: 10. The CDR3 protein is CASSGEAGGPIEQYF. The CDR3 nucleotides are TGTGCCAGCAGCGGGGAGGCGGGAGGGCCCATCGAGCAGTACTTC.

The chain uses TRBV15 and TRBJ1-1; no definite D call. Germline V lookup: CDR1 LNHNV, CDR2 YYDKDF (reference sequence). V was trimmed by 0 bases and J by 8 bases, leaving 10 bases between them. The CDR3 has 13 amino acids. The CDR3 loop is CATSRDYGIEAFF. CDR3 DNA sequence: TGTGCCACCAGCAGAGATTACGGGATAGAAGCTTTCTTT.

Turning to this clone: Other DNA sequences from this sample encode an identical CDR3 as well. The chain carries TRBV28 and TRBJ1-2; D might be TRBD1 (5 bases). The germline gives CDR1 MDHEN, CDR2 SYDVKM. Between the trimmed V and J ends, which lost 5 bases and 2 bases, there was a span of 9 bases. The CDR3 is 13 amino acids. As DNA, the CDR3 is TGTGCCAGCAGTCTCGCAGGGAACTATGGCTACACCTTC. Its protein is CASSLAGNYGYTF.

The genes are TRBV28 and TRBJ1-1; possible D gene TRBD1, 5 bases. The length of the CDR3 is 12 residues. The ends were cut back, 5 bases at V and 10 bases at J, with 14 bases in the middle. Looked up from germline, CDR1 is MDHEN and CDR2 is SYDVKM. The CDR3 spells CASSPGTSGAFF. The CDR3, as DNA: TGTGCCAGCAGTCCTGGGACCTCTGGAGCTTTCTTT.

This chain uses TRBV4-1 with TRBJ1-2; D not resolved. Germline V lookup: CDR1 MGHRA, CDR2 YSYEKL. The CDR3 totals 16 residues. Trimming shortened V by 3 bases and J by 8 bases, and 22 bases separated the two germline ends. CDR3 coding DNA: TGCGCCAGCAGCCAGGCCGAACATTCCGGACGGAGCGGCTACACCTTC. Translated, it gives CASSQAEHSGRSGYTF.

The gene calls are TRBV9 and TRBJ1-6; D is unclear. V lost 5 bases, J lost 2 bases, and 20 bases lay in between. This CDR3 has 18 amino acids. Germline lookup yields CDR1 SGDLS and CDR2 YYNGEE. The CDR3 protein is CASSALSGISTYNSPLHF. The CDR3 DNA is TGTGCCAGCAGTGCTCTCTCAGGAATTTCCACCTATAATTCACCCCTCCACTTT.

This sequence joins TRBV27 and TRBJ1-5, with 11 nucleotides matching TRBD1. The CDR3 spans 13 residues. Unmatched junction bases numbered 1, after V lost 6 bases and J lost 6 bases. Germline V gene lookup returns CDR1 MNHEY and CDR2 SMNVEV (reference sequence). Written as DNA, the CDR3 is TGTGCCAGCAGAGGGACAGGGGGTCAGCCCCAGCATTTT. Its translation is CASRGTGGQPQHF.

Here the CDR3 reads CASSLRPYRATNEKLFF. CDR3 bases: TGTGCCAGCAGCCTTCGACCTTACAGGGCAACTAATGAAAAACTGTTTTTT. The gene calls are TRBV7-9 and TRBJ1-4; tentative D call: TRBD1 (6 bases). Germline V gene data show CDR1 as SEHNR and CDR2 as FQNEAQ (reference sequence). The CDR3 length is 17 residues. Trimming stripped 5 bases from V and 0 bases from J, with 16 bases between.

The chain has TRBV9 and TRBJ2-1, with TRBD2 as a possible D gene (6 bases). Germline CDR1 SGDLS, CDR2 YYNGEE. Trimming removed 3 bases from V and 1 base from J, with 20 bases in between. The CDR3 is made up of 18 amino acids. CDR3 in amino acids: CASSAPLSAEGSYNEQFF. The CDR3 DNA sequence: TGTGCCAGCAGCGCGCCCCTTTCAGCGGAGGGATCCTACAATGAGCAGTTCTTC.

This chain joins TRBV27 and TRBJ1-1, with D uncertain. The V gene lost 8 bases and the J gene lost 7 bases, with 11 bases spanning the gap. Germline V gene lookup returns CDR1 MNHEY and CDR2 SMNVEV (reference sequence). The CDR3 has 11 residues. This CDR3 is CASGNFHEAFF. The CDR3, as DNA: TGTGCCAGCGGGAATTTCCATGAAGCTTTCTTT.

The chain uses TRBV7-2 and TRBJ1-1; D gene unclear. CDR3 length: 15 amino acids. The germline gives CDR1 SGHTA, CDR2 FQGNSA. V was clipped by 5 bases and J by 0 bases, with 13 bases between them. CDR3 in amino acids: CASSPTGHMNTEAFF. The DNA of the CDR3 is TGTGCCAGCAGCCCGACCGGGCACATGAACACTGAAGCTTTCTTT.

The chain recombines TRBV25-1 with TRBJ1-3; no firm D call. Germline CDR1 and CDR2: MGHDK and SYGVNS. Trimming took 2 bases from V and 0 from J, leaving 11 bases between them. The CDR3 consists of 16 residues. The CDR3 sequence is CASSEPDRVSGNTIYF. CDR3 DNA: TGTGCCAGCAGTGAACCCGACCGTGTCTCTGGAAACACCATATATTTT.

The chain couples TRBV19 to TRBJ2-2; D call uncertain. V lost 8 bases and J lost 6, with 10 bases in between. This CDR3 has 12 residues. CDR1 LNHDA and CDR2 SQIVND come from the germline V gene (reference sequence). The CDR3 loop reads CASALRPGELFF. The CDR3 nucleotides are TGTGCCAGTGCCCTTAGGCCCGGGGAGCTGTTTTTT.

The chain joins TRBV6-1 to TRBJ1-2; D is unresolved. This CDR3 contains 13 residues. Germline loops: CDR1 MNHNS, CDR2 SASEGT. Trimming cost V 6 bases and J 4 bases, with 12 bases left between them. The CDR3 DNA reads as TGTGCCAGCAGGGGGTATTCTTCCTATGGCTACACCTTC. Translation gives CASRGYSSYGYTF.

The gene calls are TRBV6-5 and TRBJ2-2; D assignment may be TRBD1 or TRBD2 (5 bases each). The CDR3 runs 13 residues. V lost 7 bases to trimming and J lost 6 bases, with 12 bases between them. The V gene's germline CDR1 is MNHEY and CDR2 SVGAGI. CDR3 DNA sequence: TGTGCCAGCAAACTAGGGGTTTCCGGGGAGCTGTTTTTT. Amino acid sequence: CASKLGVSGELFF.

The chain has TRBV28 and TRBJ2-5; D is possibly TRBD2 (5 bases). The germline V gene has CDR1 MDHEN and CDR2 SYDVKM. The V end was cut by 2 bases, the J end by 3 bases, with 16 bases between. The CDR3 totals 16 residues. Here the CDR3 reads CASSLVEGLIKETQYF. The CDR3 bases are TGTGCCAGCAGTTTAGTCGAAGGACTTATTAAAGAGACCCAGTACTTC.

V is TRBV5-5 and J is TRBJ1-2; no clear D. This CDR3 contains 14 residues. Trimming cost V 0 bases and J 7 bases, with 13 bases left between them. CDR1 SGHKS and CDR2 YYEKEE come from the germline V gene (reference sequence). CDR3 sequence (DNA): TGTGCCAGCAGCTTGGAAAACCCCGTGTTTGGCTACACCTTC. It codes for CASSLENPVFGYTF.

The rearrangement links TRBV10-1 to TRBJ1-5; weak D call: TRBD1 (6 bases). CDR3 size: 14 residues. V was cut by 3 bases and J by 6 bases, with 12 bases left in between. Looked up from germline, CDR1 is WNHNN and CDR2 is SYGVQD (reference sequence). For the CDR3, the DNA is TGCGCCAGCAGTGAAGGGGGGGCAGGTCAGCCCCAGCATTTT. Amino acid sequence: CASSEGGAGQPQHF.